Shown below are 21 T cell receptor beta chains from a single sample sequenced in a study of sequential checkpoint blockade in melanoma. Treatment in this sample: randomized to nivolumab then ipilimumab (arm A) or the reverse (arm B). Measured with immunoSEQ multiplex PCR; TCRdb has only the in-frame clones, and not every one. The repertoire holds approximately 12,000 clones, with about four fifths as singletons. Sequencing used CD8+ T cells sorted from blood (inferred from file names), obtained from a patient given nivolumab and ipilimumab in sequence. The receptors stem from a human donor with melanoma.

The J gene is TRBJ2-1, the V gene TRBV6-4; 7 bases agree with TRBD1. The V segment lost 2 bases and the J segment 3 bases; nucleotides outside the gene matches: 10. CDR1 and CDR2 from the germline V gene are MRHNA and SNTAGT. This CDR3 contains 17 residues. The CDR3 loop is CASSDPMTGPLYNEQFF. The DNA of the CDR3 is TGTGCCAGCAGTGACCCTATGACAGGGCCTCTCTACAATGAGCAGTTCTTC.

This chain links TRBV4-2 with TRBJ2-7; 11 bases map to TRBD2. CDR1 and CDR2 from the germline V gene are LGHNA and YNFKEQ. CDR3 size: 14 residues. The V and J ends lost 4 bases and 4 bases, in that order; junction bases with no gene match: 3. CDR3 nucleotide sequence: TGTGCCAGCAGCCCCCTAGCGGGGGGTTACGAGCAGTACTTC. Protein: CASSPLAGGYEQYF.

The CDR3 nucleotides are TGTGCCAGCAGCCTCTTCAGGCTGAACACTGAAGCTTTCTTT. This encodes CASSLFRLNTEAFF. The chain carries TRBV11-2 and TRBJ1-1; D gene unclear. The V end lost 5 bases, the J end lost 0 bases, and 10 bases lay between the germline ends. There are 14 residues in the CDR3. The germline gives CDR1 SGHAT, CDR2 FQNNGV.

Turning to this clone: Germline is not matched at one junction end, which may reflect a read error. The chain couples TRBV9 to TRBJ1-3, with D perhaps TRBD1 (6 bases). CDR3 size: 18 residues. Per the germline V gene, CDR1 is SGDLS and CDR2 is YYNGEE. The CDR3 DNA sequence: TGTACCAGCAGCCCTCATTGGGGGGGGGCGCAAGTGGGAAACACCATATATTTT. Encoded protein: CTSSPHWGGAQVGNTIYF.

This clone was picked up a small number of times. The V call is TRBV28, the J call TRBJ1-5, with unresolved D. The CDR3 is 13 residues long. Germline CDR1 MDHEN, CDR2 SYDVKM. V shed 5 bases and J shed 7 bases, with 12 bases lying between them. The CDR3 protein is CASSQDSGQPQHF. As DNA, the CDR3 is TGTGCCAGCAGTCAGGACTCGGGGCAGCCCCAGCATTTT.

This CDR3 reads CASSPRDRGFAETQYF. In DNA form, the CDR3 reads TGTGCCAGCAGCCCGAGGGACAGGGGTTTTGCGGAGACCCAGTACTTC. The rearrangement links TRBV11-1 to TRBJ2-5, with TRBD1 identical over 10 bases. CDR3 size: 16 residues. Germline V gives CDR1 SGHAT, CDR2 FQDESV (reference sequence). The trim removed 5 bases at V and 5 bases at J, leaving 11 bases unmatched.

This clone appeared once. The gene calls are TRBV7-2 and TRBJ2-2; D possibly corresponds to TRBD1 (6 bases). In germline, CDR1 is SGHTA, CDR2 FQGNSA. The CDR3 runs to 15 residues. The V end lost 5 bases, the J end lost 5 bases, and 15 bases lay between the germline ends. CDR3 sequence: CASSPRTVSTGELFF. The CDR3 DNA is TGTGCCAGCAGCCCTCGGACAGTTTCGACCGGGGAGCTGTTTTTT.

V and J are TRBV4-1 and TRBJ2-7, with D uncertain. V was cut by 0 bases and J by 2 bases, with 11 bases left in between. This CDR3 comprises 15 residues. Germline values: CDR1 MGHRA, CDR2 YSYEKL. The CDR3 nucleotides read TGCGCCAGCAGCCAAGAATTTGCGGAAACCTACGAGCAGTACTTC. Amino acids: CASSQEFAETYEQYF.

The chain links TRBV10-1 to TRBJ1-4; 8 bases match TRBD1. The germline V gene has CDR1 WNHNN and CDR2 SYGVQD (reference sequence). With V trimmed by 1 base and J by 3 bases, 4 bases remained unmatched. This CDR3 is built from 16 residues. CDR3 sequence (DNA): TGCGCCAGCAGTGAGTTTCCCAGGGGGCCTAATGAAAAACTGTTTTTT. This sequence encodes CASSEFPRGPNEKLFF.

This chain joins TRBV7-9 and TRBJ2-3, with 7 nucleotides matching TRBD2. The germline gives CDR1 SEHNR, CDR2 FQNEAQ (reference sequence). CDR3 length equals 15 residues. With 5 bases clipped from V and 0 bases from J, the junction kept 5 bases outside the gene matches. CDR3 nucleotide sequence: TGTGCCAGCAGCCCGAGCGGGGCTAGCACAGATACGCAGTATTTT. Translation gives CASSPSGASTDTQYF.

A few counts support this clone. This rearrangement joins TRBV10-2 to TRBJ1-2; D is perhaps TRBD1 (6 bases). Germline values: CDR1 WSHSY, CDR2 SAAADI. V shed 4 bases and J shed 4 bases, with 19 bases lying between them. This CDR3 spans 16 amino acids. CDR3 DNA sequence: TGCGCCAGCAGTGTGGACAGCGCGGGAGTTACCTATGGCTACACCTTC. This codes for CASSVDSAGVTYGYTF.

The chain joins TRBV7-6 to TRBJ2-7; TRBD1 agrees at 9 bases. CDR3 length: 15 amino acids. V gave up 2 bases and J gave up 1 base; unmatched junction bases: 3. Germline V gene data show CDR1 as SGHVS and CDR2 as FNYEAQ. Here the CDR3 DNA reads TGTGCCAGCAGCTTATTGACAGGGGGGTCCTACGAGCAGTACTTC. Residues: CASSLLTGGSYEQYF.

The chain combines TRBV5-6 with TRBJ2-7, with a tentative D call TRBD1 (6 bases). The V and J ends lost 0 bases and 3 bases respectively, with 10 bases between them. Looked up from germline, CDR1 is SGHDT and CDR2 is YYEEEE. The CDR3 covers 14 residues. As DNA, the CDR3 is TGTGCCAGCAGCTTGGTGGACAGAATCTACGAGCAGTACTTC. Residues: CASSLVDRIYEQYF.

The rearrangement links TRBV5-8 to TRBJ1-5; D is unclear. V lost 4 bases and J 0 bases, leaving 14 bases between the germline ends. This CDR3 is 16 amino acids long. CDR1 is SGHTS, CDR2 YDEGEE, per germline. The CDR3: CASSHRGRRSNQPQHF. The CDR3 nucleotides are TGTGCCAGCAGCCACCGTGGGAGGCGTAGCAATCAGCCCCAGCATTTT.

The V gene is TRBV27, the J gene TRBJ2-7; no definite D call. Germline loops: CDR1 MNHEY, CDR2 SMNVEV (reference sequence). CDR3 length equals 17 residues. The germline V and J ends were trimmed by 8 bases and 0 bases, with 23 bases remaining between them. CDR3 residues: CASHNSLPGMSSYEQYF. The CDR3 nucleotides are TGTGCCAGCCACAACAGTTTACCCGGCATGAGCTCCTACGAGCAGTACTTC.

The V gene is TRBV10-2, the J gene TRBJ2-7; 7 nucleotides line up with TRBD2. Trimming removed 5 bases from V and 2 bases from J; junction bases left unmatched: 9. Germline assignment: CDR1 WSHSY and CDR2 SAAADI. The CDR3 has 15 residues. The CDR3 nucleotides read TGCGCCAGCAGTACCAGCGGGACCCATCCCTACGAGCAGTACTTC. It specifies CASSTSGTHPYEQYF.

This sequence joins TRBV9 and TRBJ2-3; no reliable D call. The CDR3 covers 18 residues. Germline CDR1 and CDR2: SGDLS and YYNGEE. V was trimmed by 6 bases and J by 0 bases, leaving 23 bases between them. The CDR3 DNA is TGTGCCAGCACTCCAGAGGCAGTAGATTATACTAGCACAGATACGCAGTATTTT. The encoded protein is CASTPEAVDYTSTDTQYF.

This clone was counted once. The J gene is TRBJ2-3, the V gene TRBV28; TRBD2 matches 7 bases. Germline values: CDR1 MDHEN, CDR2 SYDVKM. The CDR3 has 16 amino acids. Losses at the gene ends were 5 bases for V and 8 bases for J; bases not matched to a gene: 16. CDR3 bases: TGTGCCAGCAGTAGCAAGCGGGGCCCCACTAGGAGTACGCAGTATTTT. This gives the protein CASSSKRGPTRSTQYF.

The V and J genes are TRBV28 and TRBJ1-2; no firm D call. Trimming took off 3 bases at V and 4 bases at J, with 15 bases between the two ends. Looked up from germline, CDR1 is MDHEN and CDR2 is SYDVKM. This CDR3 comprises 15 residues. For the CDR3, the DNA is TGTGCCAGCAGTTTGCGGACTCGTAACCCCTATGGCTACACCTTC. Its translation is CASSLRTRNPYGYTF.

The rearrangement links TRBV14 to TRBJ2-5; D call uncertain. Germline V gene data show CDR1 as SGHDN and CDR2 as FVKESK. CDR3 length equals 15 residues. V gave up 1 base and J gave up 1 base, with 10 bases separating them. The CDR3 is CASSQVYASQETQYF. The DNA for the CDR3 is TGTGCCAGCAGCCAAGTCTACGCATCCCAAGAGACCCAGTACTTC.

CDR3 sequence reads: CASSRKYEQYF. The CDR3 DNA reads as TGTGCCAGCAGCCGTAAATACGAGCAGTACTTC. V is TRBV6-6 and J is TRBJ2-7, with D uncertain. The CDR3 runs 11 residues. CDR1 and CDR2 from the germline V gene are MNHNY and SVGAGI (reference sequence). Trimming took 6 bases from V and 4 from J, leaving 7 bases between them.